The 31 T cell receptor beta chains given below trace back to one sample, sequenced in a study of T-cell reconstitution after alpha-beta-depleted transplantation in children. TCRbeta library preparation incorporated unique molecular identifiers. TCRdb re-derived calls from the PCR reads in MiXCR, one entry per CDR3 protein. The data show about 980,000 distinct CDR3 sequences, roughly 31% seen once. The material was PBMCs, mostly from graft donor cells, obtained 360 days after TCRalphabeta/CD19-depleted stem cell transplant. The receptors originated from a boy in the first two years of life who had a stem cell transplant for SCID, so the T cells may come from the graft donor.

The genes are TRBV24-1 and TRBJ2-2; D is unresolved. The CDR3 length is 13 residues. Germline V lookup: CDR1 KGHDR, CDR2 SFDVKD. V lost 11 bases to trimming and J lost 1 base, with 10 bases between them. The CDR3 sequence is CAITAGNTGELFF. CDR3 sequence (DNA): TGTGCCATCACCGCAGGGAACACCGGGGAGCTGTTTTTT.

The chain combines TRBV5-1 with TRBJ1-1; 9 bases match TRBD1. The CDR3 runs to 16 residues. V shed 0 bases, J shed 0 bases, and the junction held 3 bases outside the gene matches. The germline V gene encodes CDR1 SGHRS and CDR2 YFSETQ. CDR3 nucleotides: TGCGCCAGCAGCTTGGTGGGACAGGGCATGAACACTGAAGCTTTCTTT. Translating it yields CASSLVGQGMNTEAFF.

The CDR3 nucleotides are TGCGCCAGCAGCTTTAGCGATTTGGATACGCAGTATTTT. The encoded protein is CASSFSDLDTQYF. The chain carries TRBV5-1 and TRBJ2-3, with D tentatively TRBD2 (5 bases). CDR1 is SGHRS, CDR2 YFSETQ, per germline. V lost 2 bases and J 6 bases, leaving 10 bases between the germline ends. The CDR3 contains 13 residues.

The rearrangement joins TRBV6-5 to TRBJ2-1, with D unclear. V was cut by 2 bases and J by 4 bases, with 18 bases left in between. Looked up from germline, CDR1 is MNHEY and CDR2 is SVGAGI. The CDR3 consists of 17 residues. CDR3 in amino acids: CASSYNLGLPGYNEQFF. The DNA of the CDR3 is TGTGCCAGCAGTTACAATCTAGGGCTACCCGGGTACAATGAGCAGTTCTTC.

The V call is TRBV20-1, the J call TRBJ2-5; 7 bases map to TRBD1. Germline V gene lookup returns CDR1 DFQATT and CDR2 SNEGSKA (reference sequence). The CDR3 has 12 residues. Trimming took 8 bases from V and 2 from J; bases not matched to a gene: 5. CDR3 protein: CSSPGQQETQYF. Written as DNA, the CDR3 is TGCAGTTCCCCGGGACAGCAAGAGACCCAGTACTTC.

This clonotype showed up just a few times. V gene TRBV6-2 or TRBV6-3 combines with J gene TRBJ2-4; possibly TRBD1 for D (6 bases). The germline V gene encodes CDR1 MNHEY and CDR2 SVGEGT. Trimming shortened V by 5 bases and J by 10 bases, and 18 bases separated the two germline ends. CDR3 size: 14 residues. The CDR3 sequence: CASSPSAGAYIQYF. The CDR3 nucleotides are TGTGCCAGCAGTCCTTCCGCAGGGGCATATATTCAGTACTTC.

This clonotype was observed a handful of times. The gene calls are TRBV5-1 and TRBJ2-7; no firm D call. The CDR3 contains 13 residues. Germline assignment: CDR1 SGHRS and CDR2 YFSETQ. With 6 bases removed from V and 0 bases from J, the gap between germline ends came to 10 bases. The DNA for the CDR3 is TGCGCCAGCACATACGGAAGCTCCTACGAGCAGTACTTC. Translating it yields CASTYGSSYEQYF.

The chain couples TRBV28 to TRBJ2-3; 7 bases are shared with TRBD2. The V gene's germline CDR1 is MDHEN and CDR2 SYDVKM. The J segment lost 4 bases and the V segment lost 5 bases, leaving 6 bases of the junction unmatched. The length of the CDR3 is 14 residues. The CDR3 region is CASSPWGGADTQYF. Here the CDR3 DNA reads TGTGCCAGCAGTCCCTGGGGGGGTGCAGATACGCAGTATTTT.

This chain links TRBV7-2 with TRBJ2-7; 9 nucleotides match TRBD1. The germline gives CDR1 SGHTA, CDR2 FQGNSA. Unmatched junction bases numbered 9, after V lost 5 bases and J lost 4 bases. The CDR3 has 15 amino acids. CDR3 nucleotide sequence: TGTGCCAGCAGCCACACCGGGACAGGGCTTTACGAGCAGTACTTC. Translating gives CASSHTGTGLYEQYF.

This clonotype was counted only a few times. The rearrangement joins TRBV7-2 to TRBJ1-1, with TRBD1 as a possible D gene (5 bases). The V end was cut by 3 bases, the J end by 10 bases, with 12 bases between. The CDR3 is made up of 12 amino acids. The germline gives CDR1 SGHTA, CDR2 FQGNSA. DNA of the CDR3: TGTGCCAGCAGCTTCGGGGCCCGCGGAGCTTTCTTT. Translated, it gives CASSFGARGAFF.

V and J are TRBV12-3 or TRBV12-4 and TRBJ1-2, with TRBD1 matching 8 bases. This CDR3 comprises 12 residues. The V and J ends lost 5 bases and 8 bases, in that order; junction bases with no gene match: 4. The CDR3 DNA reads TGTGCCAGCAGTCATCGACAGGGGGGCTACACCTTC. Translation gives CASSHRQGGYTF.

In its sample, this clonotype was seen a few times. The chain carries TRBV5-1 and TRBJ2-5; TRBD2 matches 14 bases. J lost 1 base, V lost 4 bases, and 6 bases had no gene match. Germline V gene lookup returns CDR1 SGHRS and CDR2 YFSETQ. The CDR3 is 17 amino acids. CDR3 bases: TGCGCCAGCAGCCCGTGGACTAGCGGGGGGCCCCAAGAGACCCAGTACTTC. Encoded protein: CASSPWTSGGPQETQYF.

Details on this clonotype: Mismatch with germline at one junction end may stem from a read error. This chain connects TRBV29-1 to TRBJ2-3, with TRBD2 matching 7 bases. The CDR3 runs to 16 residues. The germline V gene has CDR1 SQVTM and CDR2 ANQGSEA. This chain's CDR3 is CSVGGGPLRTTDTQNF. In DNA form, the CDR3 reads TGCAGCGTTGGGGGGGGACCCCTTCGAACGACAGATACGCAGAATTTT.

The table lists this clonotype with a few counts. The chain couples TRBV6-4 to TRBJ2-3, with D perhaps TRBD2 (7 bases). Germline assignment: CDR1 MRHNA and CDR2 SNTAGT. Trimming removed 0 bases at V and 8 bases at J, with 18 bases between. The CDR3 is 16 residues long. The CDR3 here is CASSDSSGGTPGTQYF. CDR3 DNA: TGTGCCAGCAGTGACTCGTCGGGGGGCACGCCGGGTACGCAGTATTTT.

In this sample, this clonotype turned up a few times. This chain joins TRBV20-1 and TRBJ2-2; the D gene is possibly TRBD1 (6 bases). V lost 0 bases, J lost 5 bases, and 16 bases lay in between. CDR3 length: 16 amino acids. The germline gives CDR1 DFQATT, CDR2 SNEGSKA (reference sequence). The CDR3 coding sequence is TGCAGTGCTAGAGATCTTCCAGGGGTGCGAACCGGGGAGCTGTTTTTT. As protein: CSARDLPGVRTGELFF.

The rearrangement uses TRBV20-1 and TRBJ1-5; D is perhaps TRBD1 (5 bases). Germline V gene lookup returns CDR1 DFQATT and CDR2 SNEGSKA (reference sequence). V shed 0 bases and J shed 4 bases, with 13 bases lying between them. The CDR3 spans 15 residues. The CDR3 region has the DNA TGCAGTGCTAGAGAAGGGCGACAGATTAATCAGCCCCAGCATTTT. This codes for CSAREGRQINQPQHF.

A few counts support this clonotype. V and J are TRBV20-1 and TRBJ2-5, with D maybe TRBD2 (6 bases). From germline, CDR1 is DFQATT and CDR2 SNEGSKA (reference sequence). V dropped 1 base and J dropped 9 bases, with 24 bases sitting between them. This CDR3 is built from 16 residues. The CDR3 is CSARAGAGRRVSSQYF. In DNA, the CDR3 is TGCAGTGCTAGAGCGGGCGCGGGGCGGCGGGTGTCGTCCCAGTACTTC.

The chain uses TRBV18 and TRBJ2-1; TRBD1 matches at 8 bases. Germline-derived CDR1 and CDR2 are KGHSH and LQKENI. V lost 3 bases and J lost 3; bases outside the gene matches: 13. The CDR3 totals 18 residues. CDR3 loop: CASSPRGTGRTYYNEQFF. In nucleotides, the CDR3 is TGTGCCAGCTCACCGAGAGGGACAGGAAGAACCTACTACAATGAGCAGTTCTTC.

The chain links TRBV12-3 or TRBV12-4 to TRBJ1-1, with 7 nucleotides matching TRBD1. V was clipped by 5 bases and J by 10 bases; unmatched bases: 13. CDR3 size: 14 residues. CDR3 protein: CASSPDRVGLGAFF. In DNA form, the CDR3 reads TGTGCCAGCAGTCCCGACAGGGTAGGATTGGGAGCTTTCTTT.

CDR3 loop: CASSPGPELFF. DNA for the CDR3: TGTGCCAGCAGCCCGGGACCGGAGCTGTTTTTT. V is TRBV5-7 and J is TRBJ2-2; D tentatively fits TRBD1 or TRBD2 (5 bases each). TRBV5-7 is filed as an ORF, its function uncertain. This CDR3 comprises 11 residues. V gave up 4 bases and J gave up 10 bases, with 8 bases separating them.

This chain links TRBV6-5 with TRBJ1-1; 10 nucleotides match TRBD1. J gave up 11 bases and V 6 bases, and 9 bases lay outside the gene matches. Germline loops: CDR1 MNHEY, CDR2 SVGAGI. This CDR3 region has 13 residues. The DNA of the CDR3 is TGTGCCAGCAGCCCCACCGGGACAGGGGAGGCTTTCTTT. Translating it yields CASSPTGTGEAFF.

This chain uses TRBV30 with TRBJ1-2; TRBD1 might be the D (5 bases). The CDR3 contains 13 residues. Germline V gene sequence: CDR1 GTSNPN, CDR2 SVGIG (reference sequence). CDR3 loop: CAITRDFNYGYTF. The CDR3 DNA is TGTGCGATTACCAGGGACTTTAACTATGGCTACACCTTC.

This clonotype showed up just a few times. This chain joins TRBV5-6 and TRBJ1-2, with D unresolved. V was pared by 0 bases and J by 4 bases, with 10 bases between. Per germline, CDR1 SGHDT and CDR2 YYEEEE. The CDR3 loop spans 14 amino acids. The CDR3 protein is CASSLASPGYGYTF. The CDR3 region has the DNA TGTGCCAGCAGCTTGGCCTCCCCTGGCTATGGCTACACCTTC.

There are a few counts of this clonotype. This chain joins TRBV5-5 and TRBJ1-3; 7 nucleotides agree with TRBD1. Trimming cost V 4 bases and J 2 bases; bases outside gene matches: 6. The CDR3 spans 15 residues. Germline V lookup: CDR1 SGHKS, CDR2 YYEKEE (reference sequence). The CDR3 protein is CASSPDRVTGNTIYF. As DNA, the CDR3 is TGTGCCAGCAGCCCTGACAGGGTGACTGGAAACACCATATATTTT.

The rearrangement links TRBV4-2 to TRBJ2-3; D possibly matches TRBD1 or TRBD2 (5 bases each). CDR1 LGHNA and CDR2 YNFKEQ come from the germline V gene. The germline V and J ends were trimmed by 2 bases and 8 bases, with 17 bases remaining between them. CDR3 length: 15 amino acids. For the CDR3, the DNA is TGTGCCAGCAGCCAAAAAGAGGGGACCCGGGTTACGCAGTATTTT. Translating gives CASSQKEGTRVTQYF.

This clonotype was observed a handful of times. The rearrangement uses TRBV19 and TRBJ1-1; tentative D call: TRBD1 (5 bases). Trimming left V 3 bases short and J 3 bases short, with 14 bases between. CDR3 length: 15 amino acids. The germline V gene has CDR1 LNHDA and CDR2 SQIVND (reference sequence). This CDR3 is CASSIWSGRDTEAFF. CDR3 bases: TGTGCCAGTAGTATTTGGTCAGGGCGAGACACTGAAGCTTTCTTT. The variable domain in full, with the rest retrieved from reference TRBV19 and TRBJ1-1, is DGGITQSPKYLFRKEGQNVTLSCEQNLNHDAMYWYRQDPGQGLRLIYYSQIVNDFQKGDIAEGYSVSREKKESFPLTVTSAQKNPTAFYLCASSIWSGRDTEAFFGQGTRLTVV.

Here the CDR3 DNA reads TGCAGTGCTCGTTCTACTCAGAATCAGCCCCAGCATTTT. Its translation: CSARSTQNQPQHF. The genes are TRBV20-1 and TRBJ1-5, with D hard to call. The CDR3 contains 13 residues. Looked up from germline, CDR1 is DFQATT and CDR2 is SNEGSKA (reference sequence). With 5 bases removed from V and 4 bases from J, the gap between germline ends came to 12 bases.

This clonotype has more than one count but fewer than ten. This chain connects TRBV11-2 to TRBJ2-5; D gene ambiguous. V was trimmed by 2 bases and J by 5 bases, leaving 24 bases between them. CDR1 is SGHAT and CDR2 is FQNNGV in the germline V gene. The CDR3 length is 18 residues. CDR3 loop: CASSLPEAYYLARETQYF. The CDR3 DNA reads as TGTGCCAGCAGCTTACCTGAGGCCTACTACCTCGCTCGGGAGACCCAGTACTTC.

The CDR3 reads CASNITGTGNTEAFF. In nucleotides, the CDR3 is TGCGCCAGCAACATAACCGGGACAGGGAACACTGAAGCTTTCTTT. The V call is TRBV5-1, the J call TRBJ1-1, with TRBD1 matching 8 bases. Germline V CDR1 and CDR2: SGHRS, YFSETQ. The CDR3 sequence is 15 residues long. The V segment lost 6 bases and the J segment 1 base; nucleotides outside the gene matches: 8.

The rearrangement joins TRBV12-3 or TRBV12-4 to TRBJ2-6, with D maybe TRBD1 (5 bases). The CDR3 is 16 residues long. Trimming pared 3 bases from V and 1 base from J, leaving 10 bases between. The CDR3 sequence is CASSFGDRSGANVLTF. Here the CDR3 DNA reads TGTGCCAGCAGTTTTGGTGACAGATCTGGGGCCAACGTCCTGACTTTC.

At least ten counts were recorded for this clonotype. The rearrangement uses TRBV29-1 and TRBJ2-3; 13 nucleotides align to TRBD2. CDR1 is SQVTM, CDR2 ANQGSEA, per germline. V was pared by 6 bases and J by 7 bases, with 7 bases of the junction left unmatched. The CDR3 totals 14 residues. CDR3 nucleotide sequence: TGCAGCGTGGGGACTAGCGGGGCCCGCAATACGCAGTATTTT. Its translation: CSVGTSGARNTQYF.